The clone carrying this T cell receptor (beta chain) was detected many times. In germline, CDR1 is SNHLY, CDR2 FYNNEI. With 5 bases clipped from V and 5 bases from J, the junction kept 7 bases outside the gene matches. The CDR3 has 16 amino acids. The sample is drawn from a study of T-cell reconstitution after alpha-beta-depleted transplantation in children. The authors prepared the TCRbeta library with unique molecular identifiers. One entry per CDR3 protein results from TCRdb running MiXCR on the PCR reads. The data hold 640,000 or so distinct CDR3 sequences, with around 17% observed a single time. The sequence was obtained from a human donor who donated a stem cell graft to a child with acute myeloid leukemia. This chain links TRBV2 with TRBJ2-1; 12 nucleotides line up with TRBD2. The sample here was PBMCs from the stem cell graft donor, taken from the stem cell graft. This CDR3 is CASSLASGGADNEQFF. Written as DNA, the CDR3 is TGTGCCAGCAGTCTTGCTAGCGGGGGGGCAGACAATGAGCAGTTCTTC.